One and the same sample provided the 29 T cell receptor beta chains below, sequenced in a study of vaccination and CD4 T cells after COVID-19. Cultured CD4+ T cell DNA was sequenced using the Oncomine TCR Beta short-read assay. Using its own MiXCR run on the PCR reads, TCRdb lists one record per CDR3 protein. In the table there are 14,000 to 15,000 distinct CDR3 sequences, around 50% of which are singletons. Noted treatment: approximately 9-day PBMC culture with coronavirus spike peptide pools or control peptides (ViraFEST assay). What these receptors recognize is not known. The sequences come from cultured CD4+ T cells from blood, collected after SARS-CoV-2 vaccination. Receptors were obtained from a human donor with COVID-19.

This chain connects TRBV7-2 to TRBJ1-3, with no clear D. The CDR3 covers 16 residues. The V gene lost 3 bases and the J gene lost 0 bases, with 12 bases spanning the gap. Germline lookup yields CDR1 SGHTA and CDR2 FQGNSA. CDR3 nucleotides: TGTGCCAGCAGCTTCTCAACTCCTAACTCTGGAAACACCATATATTTT. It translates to CASSFSTPNSGNTIYF.

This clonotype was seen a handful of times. This chain's CDR3 is CASTRTGANNQPQHF. The CDR3 region has the DNA TGTGCCAGCACCCGGACAGGGGCGAACAATCAGCCCCAGCATTTT. The chain employs TRBV12-3 or TRBV12-4 and TRBJ1-5; 9 bases match TRBD1. The CDR3 is 15 residues long. J gave up 3 bases and V 7 bases, and 7 bases lay outside the gene matches.

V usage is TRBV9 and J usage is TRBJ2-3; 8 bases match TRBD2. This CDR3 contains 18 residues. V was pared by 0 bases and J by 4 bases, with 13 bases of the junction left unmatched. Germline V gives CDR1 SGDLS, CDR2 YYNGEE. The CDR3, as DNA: TGTGCCAGCAGCGTAGTTGGCAGGGGAGGCGGGGGGCCAGATACGCAGTATTTT. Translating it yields CASSVVGRGGGGPDTQYF.

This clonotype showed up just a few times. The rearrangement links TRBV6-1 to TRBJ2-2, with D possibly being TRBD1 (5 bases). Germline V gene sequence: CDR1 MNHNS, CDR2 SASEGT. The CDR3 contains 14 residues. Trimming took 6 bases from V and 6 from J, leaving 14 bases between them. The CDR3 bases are TGTGCCAGCAGCCCCGATTGGGGCTCCGGGGAGCTGTTTTTT. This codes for CASSPDWGSGELFF.

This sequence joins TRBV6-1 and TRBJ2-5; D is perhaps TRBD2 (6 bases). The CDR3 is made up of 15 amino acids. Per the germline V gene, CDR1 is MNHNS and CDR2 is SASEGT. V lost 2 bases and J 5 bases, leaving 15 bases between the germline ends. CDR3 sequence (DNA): TGTGCCAGCAGTGAACTGGGCGGGGAATCTGAGACCCAGTACTTC. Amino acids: CASSELGGESETQYF.

CDR3: CASSQDLSEEPQHF. CDR3 sequence (DNA): TGCGCCAGCAGCCAAGATCTATCAGAGGAGCCCCAGCATTTT. The V gene is TRBV4-3, the J gene TRBJ1-5; D is unclear. The CDR3 has 14 amino acids. Germline CDR1 reads LGHNA; CDR2 reads YSLEER. V dropped 0 bases and J dropped 8 bases, with 11 bases sitting between them.

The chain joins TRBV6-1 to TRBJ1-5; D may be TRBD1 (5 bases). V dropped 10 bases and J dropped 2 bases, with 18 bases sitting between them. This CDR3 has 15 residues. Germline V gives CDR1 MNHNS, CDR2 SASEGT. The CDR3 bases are TGTGCCATCAAGAACGATGGGGGTGGCAATCAGCCCCAGCATTTT. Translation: CAIKNDGGGNQPQHF.

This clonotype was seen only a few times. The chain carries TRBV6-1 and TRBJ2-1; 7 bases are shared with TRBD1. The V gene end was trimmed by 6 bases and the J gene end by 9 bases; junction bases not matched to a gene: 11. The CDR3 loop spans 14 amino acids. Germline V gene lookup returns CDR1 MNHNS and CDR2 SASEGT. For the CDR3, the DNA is TGTGCCAGCAGCTCAGGGACAGTTTCTAGTGAGCAGTTCTTC. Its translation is CASSSGTVSSEQFF.

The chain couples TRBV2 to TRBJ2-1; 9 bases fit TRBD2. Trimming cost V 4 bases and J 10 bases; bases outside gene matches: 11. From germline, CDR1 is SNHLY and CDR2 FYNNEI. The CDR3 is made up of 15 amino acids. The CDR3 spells CASSGEAGGRGEQFF. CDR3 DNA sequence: TGTGCCAGCAGTGGTGAGGCGGGGGGGCGTGGAGAGCAGTTCTTC. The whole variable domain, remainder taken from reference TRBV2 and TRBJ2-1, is EPEVTQTPSHQVTQMGQEVILRCVPISNHLYFYWYRQILGQKVEFLVSFYNNEISEKSEIFDDQFSVERPDGSNFTLKIRSTKLEDSAMYFCASSGEAGGRGEQFFGPGTRLTVL.

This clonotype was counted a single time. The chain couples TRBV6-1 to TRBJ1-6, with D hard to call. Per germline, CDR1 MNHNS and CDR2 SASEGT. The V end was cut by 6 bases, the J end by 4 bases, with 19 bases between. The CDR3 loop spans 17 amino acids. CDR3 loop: CASRLNTNWVYNSPLHF. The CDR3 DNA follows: TGTGCCAGCAGATTAAATACGAATTGGGTTTATAATTCACCCCTCCACTTT.

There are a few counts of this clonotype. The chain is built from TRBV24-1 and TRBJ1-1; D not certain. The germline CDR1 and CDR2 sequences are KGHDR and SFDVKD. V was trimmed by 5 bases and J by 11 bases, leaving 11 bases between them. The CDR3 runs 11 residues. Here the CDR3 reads CATSGIWRAFF. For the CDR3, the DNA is TGTGCCACCAGTGGGATATGGAGGGCTTTCTTT.

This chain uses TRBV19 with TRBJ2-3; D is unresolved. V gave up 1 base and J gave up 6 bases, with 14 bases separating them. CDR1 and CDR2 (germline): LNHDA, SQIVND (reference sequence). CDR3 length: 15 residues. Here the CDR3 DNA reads TGTGCCAGTAGTATAGTGAGAGCTACTGGGGATACGCAGTATTTT. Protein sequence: CASSIVRATGDTQYF. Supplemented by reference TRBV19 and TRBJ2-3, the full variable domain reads DGGITQSPKYLFRKEGQNVTLSCEQNLNHDAMYWYRQDPGQGLRLIYYSQIVNDFQKGDIAEGYSVSREKKESFPLTVTSAQKNPTAFYLCASSIVRATGDTQYFGPGTRLTVL.

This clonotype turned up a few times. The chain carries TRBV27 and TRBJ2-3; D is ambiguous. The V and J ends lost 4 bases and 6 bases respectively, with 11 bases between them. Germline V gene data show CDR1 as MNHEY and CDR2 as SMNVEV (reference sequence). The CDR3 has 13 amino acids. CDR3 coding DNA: TGTGCCAGCAGTTGGACCTATAAGGATACGCAGTATTTT. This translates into CASSWTYKDTQYF.

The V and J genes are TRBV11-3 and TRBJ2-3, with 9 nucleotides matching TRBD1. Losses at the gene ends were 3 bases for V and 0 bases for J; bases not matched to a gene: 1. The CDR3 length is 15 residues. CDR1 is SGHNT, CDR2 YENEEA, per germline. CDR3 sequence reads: CASSFGTGSTDTQYF. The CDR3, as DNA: TGTGCCAGCAGCTTCGGGACAGGGAGCACAGATACGCAGTATTTT.

The CDR3 DNA is TGCACCAGCAGCCGCCCGGAAGGGCACCCGAGGGGGAGCAATCAGCCCCAGCATTTT. Its translation: CTSSRPEGHPRGSNQPQHF. The V call is TRBV1, the J call TRBJ1-5; no check of the table's D call, TRBD1, against the DNA was made. TRBV1 is a pseudogene locus. The CDR3 consists of 19 residues.

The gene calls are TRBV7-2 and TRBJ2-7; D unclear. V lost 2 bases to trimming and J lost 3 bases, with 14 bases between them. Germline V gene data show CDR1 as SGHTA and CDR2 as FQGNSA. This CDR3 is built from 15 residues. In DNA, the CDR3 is TGTGCCAGCAGCTTAAGGATACTTAAAGACTACGAGCAGTACTTC. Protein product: CASSLRILKDYEQYF.

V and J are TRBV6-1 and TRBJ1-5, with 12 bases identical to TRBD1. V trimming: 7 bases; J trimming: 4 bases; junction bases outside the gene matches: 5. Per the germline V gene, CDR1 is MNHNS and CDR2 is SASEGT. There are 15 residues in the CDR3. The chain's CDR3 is CASKRDRGRNQPQHF. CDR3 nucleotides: TGTGCCAGCAAGAGGGACAGGGGGCGAAATCAGCCCCAGCATTTT.

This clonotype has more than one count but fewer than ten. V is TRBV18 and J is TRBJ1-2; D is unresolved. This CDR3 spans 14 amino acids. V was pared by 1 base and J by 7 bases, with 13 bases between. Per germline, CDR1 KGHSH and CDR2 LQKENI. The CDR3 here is CASSPQVPPGGYTF. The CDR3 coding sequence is TGTGCCAGCTCACCACAGGTCCCTCCGGGTGGCTACACCTTC.

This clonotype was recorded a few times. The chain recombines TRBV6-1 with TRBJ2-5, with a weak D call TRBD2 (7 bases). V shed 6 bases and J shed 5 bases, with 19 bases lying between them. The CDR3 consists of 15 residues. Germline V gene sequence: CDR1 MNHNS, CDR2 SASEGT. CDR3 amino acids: CASSASLGGQETQYF. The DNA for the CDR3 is TGTGCCAGCAGCGCCTCCCTCGGGGGGCAGGAGACCCAGTACTTC.

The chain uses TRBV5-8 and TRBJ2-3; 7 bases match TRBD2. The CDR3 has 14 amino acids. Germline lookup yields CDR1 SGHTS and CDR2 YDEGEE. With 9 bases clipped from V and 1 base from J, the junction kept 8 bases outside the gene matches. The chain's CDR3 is CAKWGGLGTDTQYF. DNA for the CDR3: TGTGCCAAATGGGGAGGGCTTGGCACAGATACGCAGTATTTT.

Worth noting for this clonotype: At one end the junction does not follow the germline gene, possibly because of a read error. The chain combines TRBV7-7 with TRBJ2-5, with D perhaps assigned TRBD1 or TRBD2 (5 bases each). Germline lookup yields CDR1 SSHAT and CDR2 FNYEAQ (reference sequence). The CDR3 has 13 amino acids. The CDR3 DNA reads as TGTGCTAGCAGCCGGGACGCTAAAGAGACCCAGTACTTC. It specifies CASSRDAKETQYF.

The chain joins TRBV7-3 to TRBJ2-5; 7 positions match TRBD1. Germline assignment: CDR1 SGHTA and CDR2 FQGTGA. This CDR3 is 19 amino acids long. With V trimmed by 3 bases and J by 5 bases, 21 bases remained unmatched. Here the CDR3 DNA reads TGTGCCAGCAGCTTTTACGTCCAAACTGAGAGGGGGCATTGGGAGACCCAGTACTTC. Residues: CASSFYVQTERGHWETQYF.

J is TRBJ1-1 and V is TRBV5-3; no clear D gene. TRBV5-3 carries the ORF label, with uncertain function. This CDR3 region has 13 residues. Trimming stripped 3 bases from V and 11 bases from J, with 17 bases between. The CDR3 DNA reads TGTGCCAGAAGCTGGCCCCTCCGGGAGACGGCTTTCTTT. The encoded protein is CARSWPLRETAFF.

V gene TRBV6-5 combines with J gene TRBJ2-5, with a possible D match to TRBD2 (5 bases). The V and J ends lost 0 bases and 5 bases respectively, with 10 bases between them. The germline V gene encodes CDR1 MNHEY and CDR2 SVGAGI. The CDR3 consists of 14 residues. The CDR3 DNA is TGTGCCAGCAGTTACTCACTAGTTAGTGAGACCCAGTACTTC. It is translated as CASSYSLVSETQYF.

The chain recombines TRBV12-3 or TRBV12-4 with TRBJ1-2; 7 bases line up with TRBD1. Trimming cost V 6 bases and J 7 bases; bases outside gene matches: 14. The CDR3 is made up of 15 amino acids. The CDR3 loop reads CASSLPWTGVPGYTF. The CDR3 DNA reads TGTGCCAGCAGCTTACCGTGGACAGGCGTCCCTGGCTACACCTTC.

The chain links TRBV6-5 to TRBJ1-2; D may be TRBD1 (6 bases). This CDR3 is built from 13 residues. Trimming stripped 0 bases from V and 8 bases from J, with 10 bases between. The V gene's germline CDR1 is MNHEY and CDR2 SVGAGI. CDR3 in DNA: TGTGCCAGCAGTTACTCGGGCGACAGGGGCTACACCTTC. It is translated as CASSYSGDRGYTF.

The CDR3 bases are TGTGCCAGCGCAAACAGGGCCACCCAAGAGACCCAGTACTTC. Translation gives CASANRATQETQYF. This sequence joins TRBV5-8 and TRBJ2-5, with D possibly matching TRBD1 (6 bases). CDR1 SGHTS and CDR2 YDEGEE come from the germline V gene. With 7 bases removed from V and 1 base from J, the gap between germline ends came to 14 bases. This CDR3 contains 14 residues.

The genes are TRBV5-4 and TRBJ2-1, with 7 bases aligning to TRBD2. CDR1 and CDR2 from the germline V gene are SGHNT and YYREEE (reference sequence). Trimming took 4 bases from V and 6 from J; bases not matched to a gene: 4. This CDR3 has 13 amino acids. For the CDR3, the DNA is TGTGCCAGCAGCCGGGACTACTCCAATGAGCAGTTCTTC. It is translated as CASSRDYSNEQFF.

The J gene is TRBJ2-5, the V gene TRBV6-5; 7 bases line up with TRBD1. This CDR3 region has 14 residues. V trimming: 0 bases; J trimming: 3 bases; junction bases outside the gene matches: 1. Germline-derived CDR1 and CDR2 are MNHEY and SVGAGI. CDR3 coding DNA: TGTGCCAGCAGTTACTCGACAGGGAAAGAGACCCAGTACTTC. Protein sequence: CASSYSTGKETQYF.